The 21 T cell receptor beta chains below come from one sample, sequenced in a study of CXCR3-negative and CXCR3-positive naive CD8 T cells. Study conclusions and caveats: More hydrophobic TRB CDR3s were found in CXCR3-positive naive cells than in CXCR3-negative naive cells.

The authors made the TRB cDNA libraries by 5' RACE using UMI labels. From its re-call of the 5' RACE reads, TCRdb lists each CDR3 protein once, without DNA. In all, the sample yields nearly 90,000 distinct CDR3 sequences. Their cognate antigens are unknown. Sample: naive CXCR3+ CD8+ T cells from blood. Stated subset: CD45RO-CCR7+CD27+CD95- naive CD8+ T cells expressing CXCR3 (TNR3+). These receptors were collected from a human donor in good health. Some clones in this sample may be carry-over from other donors' samples.

The rearrangement joins TRBV29-1 to TRBJ2-3; TCRdb picks TRBD1, but there is no DNA to check that call. The CDR3 loop spans 17 amino acids. Germline assignment: CDR1 SQVTM and CDR2 ANQGSEA. CDR3 residues: CSVDIPSHSTATDTQHF.

V is TRBV18 and J is TRBJ1-1. The CDR3 is made up of 13 amino acids. Germline CDR1 is KGHSH and CDR2 is LQKENI. CDR3: CASSPGEQIEAFF.

The chain combines TRBV15 with TRBJ2-5; TCRdb proposes TRBD2, but this gene call is untestable without DNA. The CDR3 runs 19 residues. Germline CDR1 and CDR2: LNHNV and YYDKDF (reference sequence). The CDR3 loop reads CATSTGLAGGPVEAETQYF.

The chain employs TRBV29-1 and TRBJ2-1; TCRdb designates TRBD2, a call that cannot be tested without DNA. This CDR3 is built from 20 residues. CDR1 and CDR2 (germline): SQVTM, ANQGSEA. CDR3: CSVEGPWTSGGESGYNEQFF.

J is TRBJ1-2 and V is TRBV20-1; TCRdb outputs TRBD1, but without DNA this stays unchecked. This CDR3 is 15 amino acids long. The V gene's germline CDR1 is DFQATT and CDR2 SNEGSKA (reference sequence). CDR3 sequence: CSARRFSYLGGRYTF.

This chain connects TRBV9 to TRBJ2-1; lacking DNA, the TRBD1 call made by TCRdb goes unchecked. Germline V CDR1 and CDR2: SGDLS, YYNGEE. The CDR3 is 13 residues long. The CDR3 sequence is CASSSGGHNEQFF.

V is TRBV21-1 and J is TRBJ2-1; TCRdb reports TRBD1, a call that lacks DNA to check it against. TRBV21-1 is classified as a pseudogene. The CDR3 covers 16 residues. CDR3 sequence reads: CASSKVGEALYNEQFF.

The chain employs TRBV29-1 and TRBJ2-7. CDR3 length equals 13 residues. CDR1 and CDR2 (germline): SQVTM, ANQGSEA. The CDR3 sequence is CSVVLGSSYEQYF.

V is TRBV28 and J is TRBJ2-7; with no DNA, the TCRdb D assignment of TRBD1 cannot be verified. This CDR3 is 15 amino acids long. Germline-derived CDR1 and CDR2 are MDHEN and SYDVKM. This chain's CDR3 is CASSLLGGTTYEQYF. The whole variable domain, remainder taken from reference TRBV28 and TRBJ2-7, is DVKVTQSSRYLVKRTGEKVFLECVQDMDHENMFWYRQDPGLGLRLIYFSYDVKMKEKGDIPEGYSVSREKKERFSLILESASTNQTSMYLCASSLLGGTTYEQYFGPGTRLTVT.

The genes are TRBV12-3 or TRBV12-4 and TRBJ2-1; TCRdb lists TRBD2, though no DNA is available to test this call. The CDR3 sequence is 14 residues long. CDR3 sequence: CACTLSGSSNEQFF.

The chain is built from TRBV28 and TRBJ2-3. CDR1 MDHEN and CDR2 SYDVKM come from the germline V gene. This CDR3 is built from 11 residues. The CDR3 here is CASSLKDTQYF.

V and J are TRBV27 and TRBJ2-1; TCRdb designates TRBD1, a call that cannot be tested without DNA. The CDR3 covers 13 residues. Germline CDR1 and CDR2: MNHEY and SMNVEV (reference sequence). The CDR3 loop reads CASSFKLGEEQFF.

The chain carries TRBV30 and TRBJ2-5; the D gene TCRdb calls, TRBD2, cannot be checked with no DNA. Looked up from germline, CDR1 is GTSNPN and CDR2 is SVGIG (reference sequence). The CDR3 consists of 12 residues. CDR3 protein: CASGRDRETQYF.

The V call is TRBV9, the J call TRBJ2-7; TCRdb's D gene call, TRBD2, goes unchecked for lack of DNA. The germline gives CDR1 SGDLS, CDR2 YYNGEE. CDR3 size: 12 residues. The CDR3 region is CASSVGGNEQYF.

The J gene is TRBJ2-1, the V gene TRBV28. CDR3 size: 16 residues. Germline V gene data show CDR1 as MDHEN and CDR2 as SYDVKM. The CDR3 is CASSFESGSSYNEQFF.

The V call is TRBV20-1, the J call TRBJ2-4; the D gene TCRdb calls, TRBD2, cannot be checked with no DNA. CDR3 size: 15 residues. The germline V gene encodes CDR1 DFQATT and CDR2 SNEGSKA (reference sequence). This chain's CDR3 is CSARSGGVAKNIQYF.

V usage is TRBV6-5 and J usage is TRBJ1-5. Germline loops: CDR1 MNHEY, CDR2 SVGAGI. This CDR3 contains 14 residues. CDR3 in amino acids: CASSPMSEDQPQHF.

The rearrangement uses TRBV28 and TRBJ1-2; TCRdb picks TRBD1, but there is no DNA to check that call. The CDR3 consists of 14 residues. Germline V gene data show CDR1 as MDHEN and CDR2 as SYDVKM. The CDR3 is CASSLRGTNYGYTF.

This chain uses TRBV19 with TRBJ1-1. The germline CDR1 and CDR2 sequences are LNHDA and SQIVND (reference sequence). The CDR3 contains 13 residues. The CDR3 reads CASGGEEGTEAFF.

The rearrangement uses TRBV29-1 and TRBJ2-7. Germline loops: CDR1 SQVTM, CDR2 ANQGSEA. This CDR3 comprises 11 residues. This chain's CDR3 is CSVEAGYEQYF.

This chain joins TRBV28 and TRBJ2-3; the TCRdb D gene call, TRBD1, has no DNA to confirm it. The CDR3 consists of 15 residues. Germline CDR1 and CDR2: MDHEN and SYDVKM. The CDR3 loop reads CASSLDRVGTDTQYF.